The source of this T cell receptor (beta chain) is a study of PD-L1 blockade in urothelial cancer. Study at large: Of prior chemotherapy regimens, patients had received between 0 and 3. Blood samples had a median of about 140,000 T cells, approximately 83,000 unique TCRs, and clonality approximately 0.085. Samples of blood were analyzed 3 weeks (second dose) and 6 weeks after treatment start.

This clone was counted between two and nine times. CDR1 is GTSNPN, CDR2 SVGIG, per germline (reference sequence). The CDR3 is 14 residues long. V trimming: 0 bases; J trimming: 5 bases; junction bases outside the gene matches: 7. Every PCR was spiked with synthetic TCR analog templates. The protocol was immunoSEQ multiplex PCR, while the TCRdb copy is restricted to in-frame clones and leaves out a portion. This sample has some 40,000 clones; 82% occur once, and the top ten carry 18%. Sequencing used PBMCs, obtained around atezolizumab (anti-PD-L1) treatment. This clonotype originated in a man between 60 and 70 years old with urothelial cancer. The V call is TRBV30, the J call TRBJ2-7, with 7 nucleotides matching TRBD2. DNA for the CDR3: TGTGCCTGGAGTGTGGGAGGGGTTCTCCACGAGCAGTACTTC. It is translated as CAWSVGGVLHEQYF.